Presented here are 26 T cell receptor beta chains from one specimen sequenced in a study of cytomegalovirus exposure and HLA in healthy donors (dated by TCRdb to about 2017). The library was made by the immunoSEQ multiplex PCR assay. For the multiplex PCR, a mixture combining 60 forward primers for TCR Vbeta segments and 13 reverse primers for TCR Jbeta segments was used. TCRdb limited this immuneACCESS table to in-frame rearrangements with V and J called. A share of clones is missing; checked studies link under half to unresolved V genes, and the rest is unexplained. This sample is represented by about 130,000 clones; 70% to 80% of them were singletons. Together, the top ten hold more than 3.5% of the sample. The specimen sequenced was PBMCs. The receptor set was obtained from a middle-aged man in good health and CMV-seropositive.

This sequence joins TRBV4-1 and TRBJ2-7; TRBD1 matches at 11 bases. Germline lookup yields CDR1 MGHRA and CDR2 YSYEKL. The CDR3 is 18 amino acids. V dropped 4 bases and J dropped 7; count of bases not matched to a gene: 18. CDR3 in amino acids: CASSPGQGANPHYGEQYF. CDR3 nucleotide sequence: TGCGCCAGCAGCCCTGGACAGGGGGCGAACCCGCACTACGGGGAGCAGTACTTC.

This chain links TRBV7-2 with TRBJ2-7, with 9 bases that match TRBD2. The CDR3 runs 13 residues. V was pared by 9 bases and J by 9 bases, with 12 bases of the junction left unmatched. Germline CDR1 is SGHTA and CDR2 is FQGNSA. Here the CDR3 reads CARGLAGSQGQYF. In nucleotides, the CDR3 is TGTGCCAGGGGGCTAGCGGGGTCCCAAGGGCAGTACTTC.

This clone was picked up a small number of times. The chain combines TRBV11-2 with TRBJ1-3; the D is unclear. The V end lost 5 bases, the J end lost 1 base, and 12 bases lay between the germline ends. The CDR3 extends over 15 amino acids. Germline V gene lookup returns CDR1 SGHAT and CDR2 FQNNGV. Here the CDR3 reads CASSAGLASGNTIYF. Written as DNA, the CDR3 is TGTGCCAGCAGCGCCGGATTAGCTTCTGGAAACACCATATATTTT.

The CDR3 spells CASSLEGAGQPQHF. CDR3 nucleotides: TGCGCCAGCAGCTTGGAGGGGGCCGGGCAGCCCCAGCATTTT. The chain carries TRBV5-1 and TRBJ1-5, with TRBD1 matching over 7 bases. This CDR3 comprises 14 residues. V gave up 0 bases and J gave up 7 bases; unmatched junction bases: 4. Germline V CDR1 and CDR2: SGHRS, YFSETQ.

This clone was counted between two and nine times. V gene TRBV4-3 combines with J gene TRBJ2-7; D might be TRBD1 (6 bases). V gave up 1 base and J gave up 4 bases, with 17 bases separating them. Germline V lookup: CDR1 LGHNA, CDR2 YSLEER. The CDR3 loop spans 16 amino acids. The CDR3 region has the DNA TGCGCCAGCAGCCAAGCAATCGGCGTAGGGGGATACGAGCAGTACTTC. Translating gives CASSQAIGVGGYEQYF.

The count of this clone is one. The gene calls are TRBV29-1 and TRBJ2-7; TRBD1 agrees at 9 bases. From germline, CDR1 is SQVTM and CDR2 ANQGSEA. The CDR3 spans 15 residues. J gave up 5 bases and V 1 base, and 9 bases lay outside the gene matches. CDR3: CSVEGDRESLDEQYF. The CDR3 DNA is TGCAGCGTTGAAGGGGACAGGGAGAGTTTGGACGAGCAGTACTTC.

The rearrangement links TRBV6-1 to TRBJ2-7, with 10 bases fitting TRBD2. V lost 2 bases and J lost 6; bases outside the gene matches: 13. The CDR3 consists of 17 residues. Looked up from germline, CDR1 is MNHNS and CDR2 is SASEGT. In DNA, the CDR3 is TGTGCCAGCAGTGAAATACTAGCGGGAAGCGGGCGAGGCGAGCAGTACTTC. Translation: CASSEILAGSGRGEQYF.

This rearrangement joins TRBV28 to TRBJ1-3, with D perhaps matching TRBD1 (6 bases). With 1 base removed from V and 4 bases from J, the gap between germline ends came to 8 bases. This CDR3 contains 14 residues. Germline lookup yields CDR1 MDHEN and CDR2 SYDVKM. The CDR3 spells CASSLSTGGNTIYF. The CDR3 nucleotides are TGTGCCAGCAGTTTATCGACAGGCGGAAACACCATATATTTT.

The chain employs TRBV5-1 and TRBJ2-7; TRBD1 matches at 7 bases. The CDR3 contains 16 residues. The junction had 11 bases not matched to a gene; V was cut back by 4 bases and J by 1 base. Germline CDR1 reads SGHRS; CDR2 reads YFSETQ. For the CDR3, the DNA is TGCGCCAGCAGCCGCGTTGGACAGGACTCTTCCTACGAGCAGTACTTC. Its translation is CASSRVGQDSSYEQYF.

This clone was seen just once. The chain combines TRBV2 with TRBJ2-2; 9 positions match TRBD1. The ends lost 7 bases at V and 0 bases at J; junction bases unmatched: 3. This CDR3 has 15 residues. Germline loops: CDR1 SNHLY, CDR2 FYNNEI. The CDR3 here is CASTRTGANTGELFF. DNA for the CDR3: TGTGCCAGCACCAGGACAGGGGCGAACACCGGGGAGCTGTTTTTT.

The chain uses TRBV7-6 and TRBJ1-6; D perhaps matches TRBD1 (6 bases). Per the germline V gene, CDR1 is SGHVS and CDR2 is FNYEAQ. The germline V and J ends were trimmed by 5 bases and 9 bases, with 11 bases remaining between them. The CDR3 runs 13 residues. This chain's CDR3 is CASSDGGGSPLHF. CDR3 bases: TGTGCCAGCAGCGATGGGGGCGGTTCACCCCTCCACTTT.

V usage is TRBV5-4 and J usage is TRBJ2-2; 8 bases are a match to TRBD1. The length of the CDR3 is 16 residues. Germline CDR1 and CDR2: SGHNT and YYREEE (reference sequence). Trimming removed 3 bases from V and 4 bases from J; junction bases left unmatched: 8. The CDR3 sequence: CASSWRQGASTGELFF. Here the CDR3 DNA reads TGTGCCAGCAGCTGGCGGCAGGGGGCGAGCACCGGGGAGCTGTTTTTT.

This clone came up a few times. The V call is TRBV7-9, the J call TRBJ2-7, with 8 bases fitting TRBD1. Germline V lookup: CDR1 SEHNR, CDR2 FQNEAQ (reference sequence). This CDR3 spans 14 amino acids. V dropped 6 bases and J dropped 2; count of bases not matched to a gene: 6. CDR3 nucleotides: TGTGCCAGCAGTTTCGGACAGGGAACCTACGAGCAGTACTTC. Encoded protein: CASSFGQGTYEQYF.

CDR3 coding DNA: TGCGCCAGCAGCTTGGTAACAATAAGACAGGGGACAGGGGGCTTCAATTTACATGAGCAGTTCTTC. Protein sequence: CASSLVTIRQGTGGFNLHEQFF. The rearrangement joins TRBV5-1 to TRBJ2-1, with 12 bases that match TRBD1. Trimming removed 0 bases from V and 8 bases from J; junction bases left unmatched: 24. CDR1 is SGHRS, CDR2 YFSETQ, per germline. This CDR3 region has 22 residues.

This chain connects TRBV6-5 to TRBJ2-3, with 8 bases that match TRBD1. CDR1 and CDR2 from the germline V gene are MNHEY and SVGAGI. This CDR3 comprises 14 residues. J gave up 2 bases and V 5 bases, and 3 bases lay outside the gene matches. CDR3 coding DNA: TGTGCCAGCAGTGGACAGGGTTACACAGATACGCAGTATTTT. It yields the protein CASSGQGYTDTQYF.

The V and J genes are TRBV6-5 and TRBJ1-1, with TRBD1 matching 7 bases. The trim removed 6 bases at V and 7 bases at J, leaving 11 bases unmatched. Per the germline V gene, CDR1 is MNHEY and CDR2 is SVGAGI. This CDR3 comprises 14 residues. CDR3 sequence (DNA): TGTGCCAGCAGCACCGGACAGGCCGAAGGTGAAGCTTTCTTT. Amino acid sequence: CASSTGQAEGEAFF.

This clone was seen more than once but under ten times. The V gene is TRBV18, the J gene TRBJ2-1; D might be TRBD2 (6 bases). The V end was cut by 3 bases, the J end by 6 bases, with 9 bases between. Germline CDR1 KGHSH, CDR2 LQKENI. CDR3 length: 13 amino acids. In DNA, the CDR3 is TGTGCCAGCTCACCGCGGGACGGCAATGAGCAGTTCTTC. Its translation: CASSPRDGNEQFF.

V and J are TRBV4-2 and TRBJ2-7; no clear D. Germline assignment: CDR1 LGHNA and CDR2 YNFKEQ. The CDR3 consists of 14 residues. V was cut by 0 bases and J by 3 bases, with 9 bases left in between. This CDR3 reads CASSQELHSYEQYF. The CDR3 bases are TGTGCCAGCAGCCAAGAATTGCACAGCTACGAGCAGTACTTC.

The V and J genes are TRBV6-1 and TRBJ1-2; no firm D call. V was pared by 1 base and J by 0 bases, with 9 bases between. There are 15 residues in the CDR3. Germline V gene lookup returns CDR1 MNHNS and CDR2 SASEGT. CDR3 sequence: CASSEDELSNYGYTF. In DNA form, the CDR3 reads TGTGCCAGCAGTGAAGACGAGCTTTCTAACTATGGCTACACCTTC.

This clone was counted a single time. The CDR3 DNA reads TGCAGCGTTGATCTCCAGAGGGTAGATACGCAGTATTTT. Translation gives CSVDLQRVDTQYF. V usage is TRBV29-1 and J usage is TRBJ2-3, with D possibly TRBD2 on 5 matching bases. V gave up 3 bases and J gave up 5 bases, with 12 bases separating them. Looked up from germline, CDR1 is SQVTM and CDR2 is ANQGSEA. The CDR3 has 13 amino acids.

This chain connects TRBV15 to TRBJ1-5, with 7 bases identical to TRBD1. There are 14 residues in the CDR3. V shed 3 bases, J shed 4 bases, and the junction held 3 bases outside the gene matches. Germline V CDR1 and CDR2: LNHNV, YYDKDF (reference sequence). CDR3 DNA sequence: TGTGCCACCAGCAGGACAGGGTATAATCAGCCCCAGCATTTT. Translated, it gives CATSRTGYNQPQHF.

To note about this clone: The same CDR3 also results from other DNA sequences found in this sample. The chain combines TRBV7-9 with TRBJ2-7; a possible D gene is TRBD2 (5 bases). The germline gives CDR1 SEHNR, CDR2 FQNEAQ (reference sequence). V was trimmed by 1 base and J by 0 bases, leaving 7 bases between them. CDR3 length equals 14 residues. The CDR3 bases are TGTGCCAGCAGCTTAGGACGGGACTCCTACGAGCAGTACTTC. Its protein is CASSLGRDSYEQYF.

This chain links TRBV4-3 with TRBJ1-1; TRBD1 might be the D (5 bases). Germline loops: CDR1 LGHNA, CDR2 YSLEER. The CDR3 has 14 amino acids. V lost 2 bases and J lost 4, with 11 bases in between. CDR3 nucleotide sequence: TGCGCCAGCAGCCAACAAGGGAGGGGCACTGAAGCTTTCTTT. Protein sequence: CASSQQGRGTEAFF.

This sequence joins TRBV7-8 and TRBJ2-7, with 7 nucleotides matching TRBD1. Looked up from germline, CDR1 is SGHVS and CDR2 is FQNEAQ. The CDR3 is made up of 14 amino acids. V was pared by 1 base and J by 0 bases, with 0 bases of the junction left unmatched. CDR3 bases: TGTGCCAGCAGCTTAGGGGACAGCTCCTACGAGCAGTACTTC. Its protein product is CASSLGDSSYEQYF.

The rearrangement links TRBV6-5 to TRBJ2-1; the match to TRBD2 covers 11 bases. CDR1 and CDR2 (germline): MNHEY, SVGAGI. CDR3 size: 16 residues. J was trimmed by 0 bases and V by 4 bases; bases with no gene match: 2. The CDR3 nucleotides are TGTGCCAGCAGTTCTAGCGGGGGGACCTCCTACAATGAGCAGTTCTTC. Translating gives CASSSSGGTSYNEQFF.

This chain connects TRBV5-1 to TRBJ1-1, with D hard to call. The length of the CDR3 is 13 residues. Trimming pared 1 base from V and 6 bases from J, leaving 10 bases between. Germline CDR1 SGHRS, CDR2 YFSETQ. The CDR3 here is CASSLSRVPEAFF. CDR3 sequence (DNA): TGCGCCAGCAGCTTGAGTCGGGTTCCTGAAGCTTTCTTT. The complete variable domain, with remaining parts taken from reference TRBV5-1 and TRBJ1-1, reads KAGVTQTPRYLIKTRGQQVTLSCSPISGHRSVSWYQQTPGQGLQFLFEYFSETQRNKGNFPGRFSGRQFSNSRSEMNVSTLELGDSALYLCASSLSRVPEAFFGQGTRLTVV.